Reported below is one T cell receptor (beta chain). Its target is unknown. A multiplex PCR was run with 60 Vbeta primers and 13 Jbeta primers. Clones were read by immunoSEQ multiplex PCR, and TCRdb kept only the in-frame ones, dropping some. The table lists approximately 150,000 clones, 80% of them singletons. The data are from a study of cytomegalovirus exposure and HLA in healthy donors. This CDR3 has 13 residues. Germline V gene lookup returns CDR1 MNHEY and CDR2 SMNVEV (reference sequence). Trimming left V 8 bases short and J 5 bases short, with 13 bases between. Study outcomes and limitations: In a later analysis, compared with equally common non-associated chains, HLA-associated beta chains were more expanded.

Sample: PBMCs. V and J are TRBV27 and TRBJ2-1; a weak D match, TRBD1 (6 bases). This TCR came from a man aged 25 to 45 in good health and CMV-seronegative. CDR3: CASSLKGDNEQFF. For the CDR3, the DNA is TGTGCCAGCTCCCTTAAGGGGGACAATGAGCAGTTCTTC.